This TCR beta chain appears in the sequencing data of a study of response to subunit inactivated influenza vaccine. One entry per CDR3 protein results from TCRdb running MiXCR on the RT-PCR reads. The data hold a few hundred thousand distinct CDR3 sequences, with around 15% observed a single time. Study-level points and caveats: It was suggested by the authors that few new T cells are recruited by each seasonal influenza vaccination.

A word on this clonotype: Its cognate antigen is unknown.

Trimming left V 0 bases short and J 0 bases short, with 15 bases between. This CDR3 is 17 amino acids long. Germline CDR1 and CDR2: LGHDT and YNNKEL (reference sequence). The V and J genes are TRBV3-1 and TRBJ2-7; D is possibly TRBD1 (5 bases). The clonotype was recovered from a man aged 50 or older who received an inactivated influenza vaccine. The sample consisted of PBMCs from blood, taken 11 to 12 days after vaccination. For the CDR3, the DNA is TGTGCCAGCAGCCAAGAGTTAGGTAGGGGATTCTCCTACGAGCAGTACTTC. It encodes CASSQELGRGFSYEQYF.